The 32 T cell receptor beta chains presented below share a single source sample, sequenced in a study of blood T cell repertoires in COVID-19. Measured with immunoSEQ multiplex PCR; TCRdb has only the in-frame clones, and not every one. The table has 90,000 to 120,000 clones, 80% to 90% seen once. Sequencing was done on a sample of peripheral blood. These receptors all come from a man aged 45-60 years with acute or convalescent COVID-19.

The CDR3 sequence is CASSPWRDSTGELFF. The CDR3 coding sequence is TGTGCCAGCAGCCCCTGGCGGGATAGCACCGGGGAGCTGTTTTTT. This chain uses TRBV11-2 with TRBJ2-2; possible D gene TRBD2, 6 bases. Germline CDR1 reads SGHAT; CDR2 reads FQNNGV. With 5 bases removed from V and 4 bases from J, the gap between germline ends came to 14 bases. This CDR3 region has 15 residues.

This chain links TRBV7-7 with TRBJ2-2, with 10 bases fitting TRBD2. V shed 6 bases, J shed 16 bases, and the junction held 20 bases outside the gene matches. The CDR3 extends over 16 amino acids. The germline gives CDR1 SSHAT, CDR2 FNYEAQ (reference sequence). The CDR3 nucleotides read TGTGCCAGCAGTCGGGACAGTAGAGCGGGAGGGCCGACGGGGTTTTTT. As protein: CASSRDSRAGGPTGFF.

Here the CDR3 DNA reads TGCAGCGCGAAGGAGGGAGCCCACACCGGGGAGCTGTTTTTT. This translates into CSAKEGAHTGELFF. This chain uses TRBV29-1 with TRBJ2-2; possible D gene TRBD2, 6 bases. The CDR3 has 14 residues. The V gene lost 7 bases and the J gene lost 3 bases, with 15 bases spanning the gap. Germline V gene lookup returns CDR1 SQVTM and CDR2 ANQGSEA.

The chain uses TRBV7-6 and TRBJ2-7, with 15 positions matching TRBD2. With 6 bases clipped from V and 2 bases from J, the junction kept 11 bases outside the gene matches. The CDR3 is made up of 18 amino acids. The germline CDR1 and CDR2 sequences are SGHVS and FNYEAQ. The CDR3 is CASRPGLAGGMGAYEQYF. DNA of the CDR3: TGTGCCAGCAGACCGGGACTAGCGGGAGGTATGGGGGCCTACGAGCAGTACTTC. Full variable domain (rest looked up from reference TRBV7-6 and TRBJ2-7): GAGVSQSPRYKVTKRGQDVALRCDPISGHVSLYWYRQALGQGPEFLTYFNYEAQQDKSGLPNDRFSAERPEGSISTLTIQRTEQRDSAMYRCASRPGLAGGMGAYEQYFGPGTRLTVT.

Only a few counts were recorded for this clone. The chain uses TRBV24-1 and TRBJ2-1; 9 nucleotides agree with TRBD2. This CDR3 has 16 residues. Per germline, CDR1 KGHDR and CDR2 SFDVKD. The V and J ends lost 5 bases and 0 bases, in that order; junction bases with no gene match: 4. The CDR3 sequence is CATSGGLASSYNEQFF. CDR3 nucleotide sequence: TGTGCCACCAGTGGTGGACTAGCGAGCTCCTACAATGAGCAGTTCTTC.

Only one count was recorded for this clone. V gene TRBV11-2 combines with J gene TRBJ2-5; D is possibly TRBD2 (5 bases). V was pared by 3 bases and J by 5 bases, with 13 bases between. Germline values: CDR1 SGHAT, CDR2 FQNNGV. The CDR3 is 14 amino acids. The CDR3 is CASSLRVLGETQYF. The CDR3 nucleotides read TGTGCCAGCAGCTTGCGGGTACTGGGGGAGACCCAGTACTTC.

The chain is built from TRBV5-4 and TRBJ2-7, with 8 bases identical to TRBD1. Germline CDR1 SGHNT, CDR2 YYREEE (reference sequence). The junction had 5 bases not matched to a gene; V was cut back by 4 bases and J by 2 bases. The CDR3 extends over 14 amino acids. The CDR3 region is CASSQGAQTYEQYF. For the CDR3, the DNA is TGTGCCAGCAGCCAGGGGGCCCAAACCTACGAGCAGTACTTC.

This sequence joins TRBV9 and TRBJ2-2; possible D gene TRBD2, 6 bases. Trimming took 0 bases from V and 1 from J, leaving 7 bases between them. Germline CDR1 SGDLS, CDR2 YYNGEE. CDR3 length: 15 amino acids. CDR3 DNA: TGTGCCAGCAGCGTAGCTAGCGTGAACACCGGGGAGCTGTTTTTT. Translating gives CASSVASVNTGELFF.

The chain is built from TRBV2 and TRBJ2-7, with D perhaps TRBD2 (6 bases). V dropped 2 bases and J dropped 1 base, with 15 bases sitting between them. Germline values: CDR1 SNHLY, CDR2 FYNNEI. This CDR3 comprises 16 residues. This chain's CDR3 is CASSERSLAQSYEQYF. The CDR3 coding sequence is TGTGCCAGCAGTGAACGAAGCCTAGCGCAATCCTACGAGCAGTACTTC.

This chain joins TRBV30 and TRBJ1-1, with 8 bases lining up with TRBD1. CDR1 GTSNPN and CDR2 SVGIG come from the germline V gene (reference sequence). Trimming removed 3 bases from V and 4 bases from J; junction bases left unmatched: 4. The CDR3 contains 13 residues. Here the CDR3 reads CAWRDREGTEAFF. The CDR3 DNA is TGTGCCTGGAGGGACAGGGAGGGCACTGAAGCTTTCTTT. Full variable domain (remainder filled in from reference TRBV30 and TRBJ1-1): SQTIHQWPATLVQPVGSPLSLECTVEGTSNPNLYWYRQAAGRGLQLLFYSVGIGQISSEVPQNLSASRPQDRQFILSSKKLLLSDSGFYLCAWRDREGTEAFFGQGTRLTVV.

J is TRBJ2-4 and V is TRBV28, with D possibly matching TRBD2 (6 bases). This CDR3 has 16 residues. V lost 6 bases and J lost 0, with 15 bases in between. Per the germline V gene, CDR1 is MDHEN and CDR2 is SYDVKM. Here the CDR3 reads CASSPRRELAKNIQYF. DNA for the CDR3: TGTGCCAGCAGCCCTAGGAGGGAGCTAGCCAAAAACATTCAGTACTTC.

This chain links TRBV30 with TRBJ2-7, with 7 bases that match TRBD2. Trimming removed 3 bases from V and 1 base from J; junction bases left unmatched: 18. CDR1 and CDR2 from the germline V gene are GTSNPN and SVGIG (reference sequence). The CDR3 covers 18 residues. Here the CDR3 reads CAWSDPSEGGMRSYEQYF. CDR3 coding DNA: TGTGCCTGGAGCGATCCCTCGGAGGGAGGGATGAGGTCCTACGAGCAGTACTTC. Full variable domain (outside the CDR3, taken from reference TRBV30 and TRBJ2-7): SQTIHQWPATLVQPVGSPLSLECTVEGTSNPNLYWYRQAAGRGLQLLFYSVGIGQISSEVPQNLSASRPQDRQFILSSKKLLLSDSGFYLCAWSDPSEGGMRSYEQYFGPGTRLTVT.

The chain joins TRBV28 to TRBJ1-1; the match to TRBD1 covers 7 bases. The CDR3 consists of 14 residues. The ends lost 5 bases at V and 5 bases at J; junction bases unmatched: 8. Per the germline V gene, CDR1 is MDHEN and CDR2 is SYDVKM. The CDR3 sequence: CASSMTGYLTEAFF. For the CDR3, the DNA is TGTGCCAGCAGTATGACAGGGTATTTGACTGAAGCTTTCTTT.

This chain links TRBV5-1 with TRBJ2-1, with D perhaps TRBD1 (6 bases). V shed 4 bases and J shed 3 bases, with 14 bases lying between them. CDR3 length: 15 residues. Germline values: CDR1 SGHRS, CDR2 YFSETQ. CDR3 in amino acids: CASSLALQGYNEQFF. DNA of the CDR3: TGCGCCAGCAGCCTTGCCCTACAGGGCTACAATGAGCAGTTCTTC.

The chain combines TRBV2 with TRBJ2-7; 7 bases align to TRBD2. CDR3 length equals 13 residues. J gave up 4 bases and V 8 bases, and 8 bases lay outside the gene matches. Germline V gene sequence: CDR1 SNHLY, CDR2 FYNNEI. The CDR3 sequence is CASWDGGSYEQYF. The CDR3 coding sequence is TGTGCCAGCTGGGACGGCGGGAGTTACGAGCAGTACTTC.

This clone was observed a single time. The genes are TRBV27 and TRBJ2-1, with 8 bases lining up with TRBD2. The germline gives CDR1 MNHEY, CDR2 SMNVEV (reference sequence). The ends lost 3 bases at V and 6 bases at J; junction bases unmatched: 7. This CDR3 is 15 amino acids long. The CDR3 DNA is TGTGCCAGCAGTTTCCGCAGCGGGAGCATCAATGAGCAGTTCTTC. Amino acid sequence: CASSFRSGSINEQFF.

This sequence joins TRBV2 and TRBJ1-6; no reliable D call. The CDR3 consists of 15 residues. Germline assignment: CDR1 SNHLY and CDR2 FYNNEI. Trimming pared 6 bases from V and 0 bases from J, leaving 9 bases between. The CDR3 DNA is TGTGCCAGCAGCGACACGAGCTCCTATAATTCACCCCTCCACTTT. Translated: CASSDTSSYNSPLHF.

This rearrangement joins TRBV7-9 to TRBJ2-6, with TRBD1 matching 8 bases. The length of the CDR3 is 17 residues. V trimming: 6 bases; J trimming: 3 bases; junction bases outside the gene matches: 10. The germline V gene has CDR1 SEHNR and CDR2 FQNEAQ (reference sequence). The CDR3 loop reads CASRLTGVVFGANVLTF. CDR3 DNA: TGTGCCAGCAGATTGACAGGGGTCGTCTTTGGGGCCAACGTCCTGACTTTC.

This chain's CDR3 is CASSLGGSGDTQYF. The CDR3 DNA sequence: TGTGCCAGTAGTCTAGGAGGGTCCGGGGATACGCAGTATTTT. The chain uses TRBV19 and TRBJ2-3; D possibly corresponds to TRBD2 (6 bases). CDR1 is LNHDA, CDR2 SQIVND, per germline (reference sequence). The CDR3 runs 14 residues. Trimming removed 5 bases at V and 6 bases at J, with 15 bases between. The full variable domain, in which reference TRBV19 and TRBJ2-3 provide the parts outside the CDR3, is DGGITQSPKYLFRKEGQNVTLSCEQNLNHDAMYWYRQDPGQGLRLIYYSQIVNDFQKGDIAEGYSVSREKKESFPLTVTSAQKNPTAFYLCASSLGGSGDTQYFGPGTRLTVL.

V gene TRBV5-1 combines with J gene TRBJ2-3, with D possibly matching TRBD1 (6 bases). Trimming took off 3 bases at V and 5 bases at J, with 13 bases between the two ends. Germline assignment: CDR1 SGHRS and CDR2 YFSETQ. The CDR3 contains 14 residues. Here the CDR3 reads CASSYTKGEDTQYF. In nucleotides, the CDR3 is TGCGCCAGCAGCTATACGAAGGGGGAAGATACGCAGTATTTT.

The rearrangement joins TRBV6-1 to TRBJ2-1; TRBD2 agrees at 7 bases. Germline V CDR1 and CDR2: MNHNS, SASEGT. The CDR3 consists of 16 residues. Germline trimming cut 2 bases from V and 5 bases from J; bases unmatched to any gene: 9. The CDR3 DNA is TGTGCCAGCAGTGAAAGCCCGGGAGGCTACAACAATGAGCAGTTCTTC. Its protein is CASSESPGGYNNEQFF.

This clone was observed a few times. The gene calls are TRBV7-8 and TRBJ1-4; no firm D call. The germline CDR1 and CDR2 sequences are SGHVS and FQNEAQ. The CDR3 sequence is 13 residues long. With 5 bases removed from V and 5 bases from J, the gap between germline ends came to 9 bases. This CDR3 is CASSRGGNEKLFF. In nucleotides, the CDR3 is TGTGCCAGCAGCCGGGGAGGGAATGAAAAACTGTTTTTT. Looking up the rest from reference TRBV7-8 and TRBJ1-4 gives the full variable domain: GAGVSQSPRYKVAKRGQDVALRCDPISGHVSLFWYQQALGQGPEFLTYFQNEAQLDKSGLPSDRFFAERPEGSVSTLKIQRTQQEDSAVYLCASSRGGNEKLFFGSGTQLSVL.

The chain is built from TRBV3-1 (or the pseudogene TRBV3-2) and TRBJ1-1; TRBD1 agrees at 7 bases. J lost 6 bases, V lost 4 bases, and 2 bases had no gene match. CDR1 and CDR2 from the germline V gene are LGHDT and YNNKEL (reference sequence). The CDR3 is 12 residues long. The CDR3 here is CASSPGTAEAFF. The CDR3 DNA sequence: TGTGCCAGCAGCCCGGGGACAGCTGAAGCTTTCTTT.

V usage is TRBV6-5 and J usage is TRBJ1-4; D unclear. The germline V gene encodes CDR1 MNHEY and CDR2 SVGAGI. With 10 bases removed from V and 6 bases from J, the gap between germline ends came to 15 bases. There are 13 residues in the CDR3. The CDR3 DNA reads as TGTGCCACCAAGAGGAGGCTTCATGAAAAACTGTTTTTT. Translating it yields CATKRRLHEKLFF.

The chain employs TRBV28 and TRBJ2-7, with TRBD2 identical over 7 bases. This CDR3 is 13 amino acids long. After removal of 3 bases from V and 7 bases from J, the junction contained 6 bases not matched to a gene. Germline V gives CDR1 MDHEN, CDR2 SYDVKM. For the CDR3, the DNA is TGTGCCAGCAGTTTGGGAGGGGTTTGGGAGCAGTACTTC. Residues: CASSLGGVWEQYF.

CDR3 sequence (DNA): TGTGCCAGCAGCCTAACGGGGGGCCTACAGGCTTTCTTT. It translates to CASSLTGGLQAFF. V and J are TRBV6-5 and TRBJ1-1; tentative D call: TRBD1 (6 bases). Germline CDR1 and CDR2: MNHEY and SVGAGI. V was clipped by 6 bases and J by 11 bases, with 19 bases between them. This CDR3 has 13 amino acids.

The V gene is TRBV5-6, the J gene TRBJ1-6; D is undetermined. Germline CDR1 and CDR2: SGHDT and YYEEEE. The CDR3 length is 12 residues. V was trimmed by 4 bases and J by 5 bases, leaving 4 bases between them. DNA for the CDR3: TGTGCCAGCAGCCAAAATAATTCACCCCTCCACTTT. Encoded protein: CASSQNNSPLHF.

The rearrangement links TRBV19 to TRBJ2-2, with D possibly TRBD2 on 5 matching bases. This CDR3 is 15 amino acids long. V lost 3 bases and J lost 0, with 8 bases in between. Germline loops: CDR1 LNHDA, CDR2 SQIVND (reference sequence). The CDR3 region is CASSISGANTGELFF. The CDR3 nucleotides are TGTGCCAGTAGTATCAGCGGAGCGAACACCGGGGAGCTGTTTTTT.

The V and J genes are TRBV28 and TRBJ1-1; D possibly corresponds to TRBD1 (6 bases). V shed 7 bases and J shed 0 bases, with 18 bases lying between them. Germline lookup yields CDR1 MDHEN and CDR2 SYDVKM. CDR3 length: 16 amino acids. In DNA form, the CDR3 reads TGTGCCAGCACCCCTCTGGGGGCTCTTATGAACACTGAAGCTTTCTTT. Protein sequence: CASTPLGALMNTEAFF.

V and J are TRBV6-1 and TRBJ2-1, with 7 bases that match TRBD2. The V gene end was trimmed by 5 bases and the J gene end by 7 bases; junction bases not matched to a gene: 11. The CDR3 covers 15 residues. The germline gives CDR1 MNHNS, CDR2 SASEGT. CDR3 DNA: TGTGCCAGCAGTTCACCGGGAGGCGCGGGGAATGAGCAGTTCTTC. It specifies CASSSPGGAGNEQFF.

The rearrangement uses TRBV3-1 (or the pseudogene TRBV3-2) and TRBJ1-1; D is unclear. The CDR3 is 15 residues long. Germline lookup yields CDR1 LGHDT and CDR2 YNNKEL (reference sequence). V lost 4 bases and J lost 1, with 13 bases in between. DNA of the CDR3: TGTGCCAGCAGCCTCCTAGCCGGCCCGAACACTGAAGCTTTCTTT. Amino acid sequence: CASSLLAGPNTEAFF.

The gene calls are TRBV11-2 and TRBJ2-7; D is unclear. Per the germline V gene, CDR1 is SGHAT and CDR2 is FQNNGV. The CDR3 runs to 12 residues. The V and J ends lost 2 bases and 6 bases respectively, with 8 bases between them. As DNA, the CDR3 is TGTGCCAGCAGCTTATCACATGGCGAGCAGTACTTC. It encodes CASSLSHGEQYF.